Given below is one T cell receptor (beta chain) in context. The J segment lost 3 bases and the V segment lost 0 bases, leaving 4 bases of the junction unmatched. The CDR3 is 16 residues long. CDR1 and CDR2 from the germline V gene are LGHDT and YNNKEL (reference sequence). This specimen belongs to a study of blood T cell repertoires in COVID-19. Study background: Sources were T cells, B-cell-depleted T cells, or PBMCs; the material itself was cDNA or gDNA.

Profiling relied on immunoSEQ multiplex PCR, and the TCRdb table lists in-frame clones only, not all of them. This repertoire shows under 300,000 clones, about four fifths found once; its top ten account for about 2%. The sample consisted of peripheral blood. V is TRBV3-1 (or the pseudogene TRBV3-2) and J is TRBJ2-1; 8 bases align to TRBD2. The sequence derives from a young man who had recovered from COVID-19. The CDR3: CASSQDWAGGYNEQFF. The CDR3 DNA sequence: TGTGCCAGCAGCCAAGACTGGGCGGGGGGCTACAATGAGCAGTTCTTC.